This TCR beta chain emerged from a study of T cell responses to AZD1222 COVID-19 vaccine. The wider study: Pooled in the analysis were second doses at about 4 or about 12 weeks.

The table came from immunoSEQ multiplex PCR; TCRdb's copy has only in-frame clones and leaves some out. This table has roughly 190,000 clones, roughly 93% appearing once. The receptor was isolated from an adult in good health. The specimen comprised peripheral blood, sampled on day 0 of AZD1222 vaccination.

The CDR3 spells CASSYQVSSPEAFF. The CDR3, as DNA: TGTGCCAGCAGTTATCAGGTGTCATCCCCTGAAGCTTTCTTT. The rearrangement links TRBV6-2 or TRBV6-3 to TRBJ1-1; D is unclear. The V end lost 3 bases, the J end lost 6 bases, and 14 bases lay between the germline ends. Looked up from germline, CDR1 is MNHEY and CDR2 is SVGEGT. The CDR3 runs 14 residues.